This TCR beta chain was identified in a study of cytomegalovirus exposure and HLA in healthy donors. This clone was seen a few times. PCR amplification relied on 60 Vbeta primers (plus 13 Jbeta primers). Source study methods: Unique TCR beta chains totaled some 80 million in a later count, with roughly 12 million of them shared. Libraries were prepared by immunoSEQ multiplex PCR; TCRdb keeps only in-frame clonotypes and omits some of them. V and J calls and clone size come straight from that table; D and trimming were deduced from the DNA. In the table there are around 99,000 clones, about 80% of which are singletons. The CDR3 totals 15 residues. Losses at the gene ends were 4 bases for V and 4 bases for J; bases not matched to a gene: 9. Germline V gene data show CDR1 as SQVTM and CDR2 as ANQGSEA.

Sequences were obtained from PBMCs. The source of this sequence is a woman aged 45-59 years in good health and CMV-seropositive. V and J are TRBV29-1 and TRBJ1-2, with TRBD1 matching 10 bases. The CDR3 region has the DNA TGCAGCGTTGCGCCCGGACAGGGGGGACTCTATGGCTACACCTTC. It yields the protein CSVAPGQGGLYGYTF.